This section outlines one T cell receptor (beta chain) sequence together with its context. No antigen is known for it. This sample was included in a study of cytotoxic CD8 clonotypes in ibrutinib-treated CLL. Points from the study as a whole: Relative to age-matched healthy donors, clonality at baseline was higher, and it tracked circulating CD8+ T-cell counts.

Libraries were prepared by immunoSEQ multiplex PCR; TCRdb keeps only in-frame clonotypes and omits some of them. The table shows about 300,000 clones, with roughly three quarters occurring only once. V lost 2 bases, J lost 2 bases, and 8 bases lay in between. The CDR3 runs 13 residues. The V gene's germline CDR1 is SGHTS and CDR2 YDEGEE. This clonotype originated in a human donor with chronic lymphocytic leukemia. The rearrangement joins TRBV5-8 to TRBJ2-7; D is unclear. Sequences were derived from PBMCs, sampled at disease progression, from a patient treated with ibrutinib. CDR3 coding DNA: TGTGCCAGCAGCTTACACGGAGCCTACGAGCAGTACTTC. Translation: CASSLHGAYEQYF.